Below, one T cell receptor (beta chain) is given with its context. As processed by the authors: Reference gene primers were amplified, and this amplification served to estimate nucleated cell counts. Data came from immunoSEQ multiplex PCR; TCRdb stores just in-frame clones and leaves some out. From that table come the V and J calls and clone size; the DNA was used to work out D and trimming. The top ten hold roughly 8% of the sample, which has 540,000 or so clones, about 88% seen once. The source of the sample is a study of blood T cell repertoires in COVID-19. About the study: PBMCs, B-cell-depleted T cells, or T cells provided the cDNA or gDNA that made up the material.

This CDR3 is built from 15 residues. The V end lost 2 bases, the J end lost 3 bases, and 13 bases lay between the germline ends. CDR1 is LGHNA and CDR2 is YNFKEQ in the germline V gene. This sequence joins TRBV4-2 and TRBJ1-2, with D possibly TRBD1 on 6 matching bases. Sequencing was carried out using peripheral blood. This clonotype was obtained from a woman aged 45-59 years with COVID-19, enrolled during active disease. CDR3 loop: CASSQSEAGDYGYTF. As DNA, the CDR3 is TGTGCCAGCAGCCAATCCGAAGCAGGGGACTATGGCTACACCTTC.